The clone carrying this T cell receptor (beta chain) was counted ten times or more. What it recognizes is unknown. The sample comes from a study of early T cells in non-severe SARS-CoV-2 infection. About the study: Alpha and beta chains were unpaired, from unsorted whole-blood bulk RNA. Study results and limitations: A preference for anti-spike CD8 responses marked VDJdb matching, which missed private and CD4 specificities.

Attachment of unique molecular identifiers was made to individual cDNA molecules. TCRdb reprocessed the 5' RACE reads with MiXCR, giving one entry per CDR3 protein. Of roughly 72,000 distinct CDR3 sequences in the sample, under 15% were seen once. The sequences come from whole blood, collected at baseline. The receptor's source is an adult who was a healthcare worker with PCR-confirmed SARS-CoV-2 infection or an uninfected control (not recorded which).

The CDR3 reads CASSLDRGQNSPLHF. The CDR3 region has the DNA TGTGCCAGCAGCTTAGATCGGGGACAGAATTCACCCCTCCACTTT. The chain joins TRBV11-2 to TRBJ1-6; 7 nucleotides match TRBD1. This CDR3 has 15 residues. Germline V gives CDR1 SGHAT, CDR2 FQNNGV. Germline trimming cut 0 bases from V and 7 bases from J; bases unmatched to any gene: 3.